The rows below give T cell receptor beta chains drawn from one sample of a study of hypomethylating agent response in myelodysplastic syndrome. The data were produced by immunoSEQ multiplex PCR, yet TCRdb's version contains in-frame clones alone and is incomplete. Here the sample spans under 5,500 clones, roughly 86% being singletons. This material consisted of bone marrow, taken before or after starting hypomethylating agent treatment for myelodysplastic syndrome (not recorded which). These receptors all come from a human donor with myelodysplastic syndrome. The conserved cysteine and the conserved F or W are not part of the CDR3 here. Clone size appears in some rows only: once, few, many, or a class for an expanded clone.

v_call | clone_size | cdr3_aa
TRBV19 | once | ASSLYRGPKNIQY
TRBV29-1 | NA | SVGEGDSNQPQH
TRBV11-2 | NA | ASSPGTANTEAF
TRBV9 | NA | ASSVKAGNTEAF
TRBV30 | NA | AWSERQWQY
TRBV19 | once | ASSKLGTGPRKAF
TRBV19 | NA | ASSIEGRRQF
TRBV10-3 | NA | ASVGSGNTIY
TRBV7-9 | NA | ASSLFTGGRIIYEQY
TRBV10-3 | NA | AISELGPGSSSSGANVLT
TRBV7-8 | once | ASSYGGLQETQY
TRBV11-3 | NA | ASSFTTTGGHEQY
TRBV7-9 | NA | ASSSSGGGGGNQPQH
TRBV19 | NA | ASEKRGLNTIY
TRBV2 | few | ASAPGIPLAEQY
TRBV5-1 | NA | ASSLEGQGNGYNSPLH
TRBV7-8 | NA | ASSATESMNTEAF
TRBV28 | NA | ATLNPRDYGYT
TRBV6-7 | NA | ASTDRGVRSPLH
TRBV2 | NA | ASSGGQRRGGYT
TRBV5-6 | NA | ASRPTRNQETQY
TRBV19 | NA | ASSMDGSRVQPQH
TRBV7-2 | NA | ASSLSSGQGTEKLF
TRBV18 | NA | ASSPDRGNTGELF
TRBV2 | NA | ASKGGIYSNQPQH
TRBV18 | NA | ASSWTGGKVDTQY
TRBV7-6 | NA | ASSSLVRGRDNEKLF
TRBV27 | NA | ASSLPPSYNSPLH
TRBV2 | few | ASSEGRSQPQH
TRBV10-3 | NA | ATRAAPQGKRGNQPQH
TRBV18 | NA | ASSGQVAGNSPLH
TRBV9 | NA | ASSPLAGKDTQY
TRBV19 | NA | ASSEGQVSYGYT
TRBV7-9 | NA | ASSPTQTGRGQPQH
TRBV6-6 | NA | ASTRTGVGEKYGYT
TRBV6-1 | NA | ASSEIRTFTDTQY
TRBV30 | NA | AWSGGYGTEAF